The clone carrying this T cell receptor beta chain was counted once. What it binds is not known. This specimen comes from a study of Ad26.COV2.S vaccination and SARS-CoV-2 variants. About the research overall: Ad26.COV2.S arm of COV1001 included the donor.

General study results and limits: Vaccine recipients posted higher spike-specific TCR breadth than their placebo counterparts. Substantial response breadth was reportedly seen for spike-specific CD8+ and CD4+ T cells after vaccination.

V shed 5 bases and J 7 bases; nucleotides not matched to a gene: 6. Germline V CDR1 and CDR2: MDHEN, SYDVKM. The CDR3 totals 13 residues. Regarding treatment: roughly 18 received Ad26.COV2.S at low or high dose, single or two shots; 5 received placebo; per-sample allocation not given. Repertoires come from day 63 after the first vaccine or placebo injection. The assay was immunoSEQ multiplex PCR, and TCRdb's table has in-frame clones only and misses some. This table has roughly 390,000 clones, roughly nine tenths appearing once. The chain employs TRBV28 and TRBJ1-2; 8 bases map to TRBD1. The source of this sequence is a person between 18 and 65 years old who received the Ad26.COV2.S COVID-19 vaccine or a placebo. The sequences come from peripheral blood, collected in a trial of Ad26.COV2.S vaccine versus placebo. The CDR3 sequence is CASSIDRGSGYTF. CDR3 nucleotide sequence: TGTGCCAGCAGTATTGACAGGGGAAGTGGCTACACCTTC.